This note documents a single TCR beta chain sequence. Antigen: not known. The data derive from a study of monozygotic twins with inflammatory bowel disease. Whole-study findings and limits: Fewer clonotypes were shared with others by IBD patients than by healthy twins, especially with disease activity. Telling apart the different T cell subtypes was not possible.

Nested PCRs (16 and 9 cycles, two total) were applied to TCRalpha and TCRbeta cDNA. Using the 5' RACE reads, TCRdb records one entry per CDR3 protein without DNA. This sample contains under 200,000 distinct CDR3 sequences. This CDR3 is built from 15 residues. Germline loops: CDR1 MNHEY, CDR2 SMNVEV (reference sequence). The sequence came from a human donor with ulcerative colitis or Crohn's disease, or a healthy co-twin of an affected twin (not recorded which). The chain has TRBV27 and TRBJ2-7; the TCRdb D gene call, TRBD1, has no DNA to confirm it. Sequenced: blood. The CDR3 loop reads CAIRAFSGTTYEQYF.